The sequence of this TCR beta chain was determined in a study of OX40 agonist ivuxolimab in advanced cancers. Regarding the study as a whole: Some of the lowest clonal expansion was seen in partial responders at 0.1-3.0 mg/kg. The study did not work out the antigen specificity of the expanded peripheral T cells.

Sequencing was performed with immunoSEQ multiplex PCR; in TCRdb, only in-frame clones are kept and a portion is missing. Among roughly 100,000 clones listed, 90% were seen once. CDR1 and CDR2 (germline): LNHDA, SQIVND (reference sequence). The CDR3 extends over 13 amino acids. V was cut by 5 bases and J by 7 bases, with 14 bases left in between. Turning to this clone: Its antigen is not known.

This clonotype originated in an adult with an advanced solid tumor such as melanoma, head and neck, liver or kidney cancer. The specimen was CD4+ or CD8+ T cells sorted from blood, collected in a trial of the OX40 agonist ivuxolimab. The chain links TRBV19 to TRBJ1-2; D is unclear. The CDR3 region is CASSGSAGGGYTF. The CDR3 DNA sequence: TGTGCCAGTAGTGGCTCCGCAGGCGGTGGCTACACCTTC.